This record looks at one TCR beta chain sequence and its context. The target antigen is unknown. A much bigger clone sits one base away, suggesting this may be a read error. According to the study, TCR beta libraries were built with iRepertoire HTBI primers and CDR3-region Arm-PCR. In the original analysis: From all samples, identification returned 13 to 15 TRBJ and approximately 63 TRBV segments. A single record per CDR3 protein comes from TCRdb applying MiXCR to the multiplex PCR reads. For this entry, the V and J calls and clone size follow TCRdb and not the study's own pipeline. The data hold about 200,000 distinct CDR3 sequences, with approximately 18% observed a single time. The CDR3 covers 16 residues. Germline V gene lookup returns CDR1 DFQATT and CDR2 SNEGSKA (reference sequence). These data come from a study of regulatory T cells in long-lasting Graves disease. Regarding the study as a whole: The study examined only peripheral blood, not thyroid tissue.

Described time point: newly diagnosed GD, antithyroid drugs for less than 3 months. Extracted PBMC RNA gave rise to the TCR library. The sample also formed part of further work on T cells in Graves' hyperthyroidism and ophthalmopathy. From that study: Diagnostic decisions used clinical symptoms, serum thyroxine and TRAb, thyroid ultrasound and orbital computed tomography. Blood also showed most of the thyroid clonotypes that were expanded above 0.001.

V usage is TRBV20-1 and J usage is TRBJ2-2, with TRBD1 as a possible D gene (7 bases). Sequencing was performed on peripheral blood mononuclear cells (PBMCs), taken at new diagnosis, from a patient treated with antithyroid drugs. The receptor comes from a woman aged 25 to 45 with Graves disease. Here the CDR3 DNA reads TGCAGTGCTCCATTACAGGGGCGCGAGAACACCGGGGGGCTGTTTTTT. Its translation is CSAPLQGRENTGGLFF.